This TCR beta chain emerged from a study of immune evolution from preneoplasia to lung adenocarcinoma. This clone was counted between two and nine times. The antigen is undetermined. The protocol was immunoSEQ multiplex PCR, while the TCRdb copy is restricted to in-frame clones and leaves out a portion. The repertoire holds some 3,500 clones, with more than 75% as singletons. Between about 2014 and 2018, patients underwent resection in Japan or China. Study-level points and caveats: Compared with EGFR-mutant or double wild-type lesions, KRAS-mutant nodules were more clonal. Normal lung had highest clonality; later lesions appeared denser, more diverse.

CDR1 is KGHSH and CDR2 is LQKENI in the germline V gene. This CDR3 spans 13 amino acids. Trimming shortened V by 4 bases and J by 2 bases, and 8 bases separated the two germline ends. The chain joins TRBV18 to TRBJ2-5; no definite D call. Sequencing was performed on FFPE lung adenocarcinoma in situ tissue. The receptor's source is a person between 65 and 79 years old with lung adenocarcinoma. The CDR3 spells CASSLTEQETQYF. The CDR3 bases are TGTGCCAGCTCACTGACGGAGCAAGAGACCCAGTACTTC.